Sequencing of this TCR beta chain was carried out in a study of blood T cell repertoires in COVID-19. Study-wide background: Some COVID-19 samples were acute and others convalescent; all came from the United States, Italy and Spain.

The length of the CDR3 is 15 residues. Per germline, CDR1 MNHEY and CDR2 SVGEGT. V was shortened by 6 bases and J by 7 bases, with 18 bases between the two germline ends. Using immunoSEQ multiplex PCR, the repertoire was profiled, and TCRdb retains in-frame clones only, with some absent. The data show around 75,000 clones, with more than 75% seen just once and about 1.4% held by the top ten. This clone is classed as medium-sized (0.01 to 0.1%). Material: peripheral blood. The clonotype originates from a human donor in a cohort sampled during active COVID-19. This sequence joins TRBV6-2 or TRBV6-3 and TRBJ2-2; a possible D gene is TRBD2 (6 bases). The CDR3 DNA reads TGTGCCAGCAGCCACCGAGGAGGGGCGCTCGGGGAGCTGTTTTTT. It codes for CASSHRGGALGELFF.